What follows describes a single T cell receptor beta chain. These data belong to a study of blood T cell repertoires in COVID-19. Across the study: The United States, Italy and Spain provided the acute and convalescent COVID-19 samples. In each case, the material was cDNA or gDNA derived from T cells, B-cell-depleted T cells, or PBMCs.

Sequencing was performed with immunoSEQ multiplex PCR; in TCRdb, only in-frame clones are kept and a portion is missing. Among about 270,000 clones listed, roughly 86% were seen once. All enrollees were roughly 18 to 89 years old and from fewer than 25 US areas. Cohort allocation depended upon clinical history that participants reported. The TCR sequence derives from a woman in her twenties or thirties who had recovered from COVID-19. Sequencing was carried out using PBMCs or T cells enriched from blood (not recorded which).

This CDR3 reads CAWNRDYGYTF. In DNA, the CDR3 is TGTGCCTGGAACAGAGACTATGGCTACACCTTC. V and J are TRBV30 and TRBJ1-2; D uncertain. CDR1 is GTSNPN and CDR2 is SVGIG in the germline V gene (reference sequence). The CDR3 extends over 11 amino acids. V gave up 4 bases and J gave up 3 bases, with 6 bases separating them.